One and the same sample provided the 6 T cell receptor beta chains below, sequenced in a study of early stage breast cancer tumors. Repertoires were generated with immunoSEQ multiplex PCR, while TCRdb's copy carries only in-frame clones and drops some. Of fewer than 90,000 clones listed, roughly 80% are singletons. Sequencing was carried out using blood. All receptors derive from a person between 55 and 69 years old with breast cancer.

V is TRBV5-4 and J is TRBJ2-1; 12 positions agree with TRBD1. Germline lookup yields CDR1 SGHNT and CDR2 YYREEE (reference sequence). This CDR3 region has 14 residues. Trimming took 4 bases from V and 9 from J; bases not matched to a gene: 5. The CDR3 here is CASSLGQGAVEQFF. The CDR3 nucleotides read TGTGCCAGCAGCCTGGGACAGGGGGCTGTTGAGCAGTTCTTC.

The chain recombines TRBV18 with TRBJ2-7; weak D call: TRBD2 (5 bases). Trimming took 1 base from V and 6 from J, leaving 10 bases between them. CDR1 and CDR2 (germline): KGHSH, LQKENI. The CDR3 consists of 13 residues. CDR3 coding DNA: TGTGCCAGCTCACCACTAGAGGGAACCGAGCAGTACTTC. Its protein product is CASSPLEGTEQYF.

This rearrangement joins TRBV28 to TRBJ2-7; 7 bases are a match to TRBD1. J was trimmed by 5 bases and V by 5 bases; bases with no gene match: 6. Germline V lookup: CDR1 MDHEN, CDR2 SYDVKM. This CDR3 comprises 13 residues. For the CDR3, the DNA is TGTGCCAGCAGTCTGGGGGACAGCCACGAGCAGTACTTC. Translation gives CASSLGDSHEQYF.

The chain carries TRBV10-2 and TRBJ2-7; 7 bases map to TRBD1. The CDR3 runs to 13 residues. In germline, CDR1 is WSHSY, CDR2 SAAADI. The trim removed 6 bases at V and 5 bases at J, leaving 7 bases unmatched. The CDR3, as DNA: TGCGCCAGCAGGTTGACAGGGCCCCACGAGCAGTACTTC. Its protein product is CASRLTGPHEQYF.

The chain has TRBV10-3 and TRBJ1-5; D uncertain. Looked up from germline, CDR1 is ENHRY and CDR2 is SYGVKD. With 3 bases removed from V and 5 bases from J, the gap between germline ends came to 2 bases. This CDR3 has 11 residues. CDR3 sequence: CAISEYQPQHF. Here the CDR3 DNA reads TGTGCCATCAGTGAATATCAGCCCCAGCATTTT.

This chain links TRBV5-6 with TRBJ2-3, with D unresolved. The ends were cut back, 6 bases at V and 4 bases at J, with 12 bases in the middle. This CDR3 contains 13 residues. Looked up from germline, CDR1 is SGHDT and CDR2 is YYEEEE. DNA of the CDR3: TGTGCCAGCATCGGAATCAGGTCAGATACGCAGTATTTT. Translation gives CASIGIRSDTQYF.